The present T cell receptor (beta chain) was sequenced within a study of blood T cells in healthy people across ages. The wider study: Per every two T cells, about one barcoded beta molecule was captured by template switching. Whole-study findings and limits: Estimated diversity, derived from one million T cells, was regarded as an underestimate. Donor CMV status, an unknown factor, possibly confounded changes in expanded clonotypes.

Comment on this clonotype: What it recognizes is unknown.

A second PCR, run for roughly 6 to 11 cycles, used a sample-barcoded 5' primer plus a J-beta primer mix. Each cDNA molecule carried a tag from a template-switch adaptor that contained 12 random nucleotides. A single record per CDR3 protein comes from TCRdb applying MiXCR to the 5' RACE reads. The sample yields roughly 720,000 distinct CDR3 sequences, around half seen once. The CDR3 loop spans 13 amino acids. Germline V gene data show CDR1 as SNHLY and CDR2 as FYNNEI. V trimming: 4 bases; J trimming: 7 bases; junction bases outside the gene matches: 7. The TCR originated in an elderly man in good health. Sequenced: blood. This sequence joins TRBV2 and TRBJ2-7; 7 bases match TRBD2. The CDR3 DNA reads as TGTGCCAGCAGTGGGGGAGGGCTTCGGGAGCAGTACTTC. Protein: CASSGGGLREQYF.